Described below is a single T cell receptor beta chain sequence and its context. The antigen remains undetermined. The assay was immunoSEQ multiplex PCR, and TCRdb's table has in-frame clones only and misses some. The table includes roughly 35,000 clones, about 93% detected once. Time point indicated: cycle 4 day 1 (C4D1), after 6 weeks of nivolumab. Each patient relapsed following autologous stem cell transplantation, and prior brentuximab vedotin exposure differed. Negative magnetic selection isolated CD4+ T cells from thawed PBMCs. The sample is drawn from a study of PD-1 blockade in classical Hodgkin lymphoma. Findings and caveats of the study: Newly diagnosed patients and complete responders had comparable diversity at baseline.

Germline V gene lookup returns CDR1 SGHTA and CDR2 FQGNSA. Unmatched junction bases numbered 9, after V lost 5 bases and J lost 0 bases. This CDR3 spans 17 amino acids. Specimen: CD4+ T cells from blood, collected before the fourth cycle of nivolumab. The receptor's source is a human donor with classical Hodgkin lymphoma. This chain links TRBV7-2 with TRBJ2-7; TRBD2 aligns across 11 bases. The CDR3 is CASSQRLAGRSSYEQYF. The DNA for the CDR3 is TGTGCCAGCAGCCAACGACTAGCGGGACGAAGCTCCTACGAGCAGTACTTC.